The sequence of this T cell receptor (beta chain) was determined in a study of blood T cell repertoires in COVID-19. Produced via immunoSEQ multiplex PCR; TCRdb's table is partial and in-frame only. The sample lists 50,000 to 65,000 clones, 82% occurring once. The sequencing sample was made of peripheral blood. This sequence was found in a woman aged 60-75 years with acute or convalescent COVID-19.

CDR3 DNA: TGTGCCAGCAGTTACCCCGTGACAGGGTTGATCGTAAGCACAGATACGCAGTATTTT. Its translation: CASSYPVTGLIVSTDTQYF. The V and J genes are TRBV6-2 or TRBV6-3 and TRBJ2-3; the match to TRBD1 covers 7 bases. CDR3 size: 19 residues. After removal of 2 bases from V and 0 bases from J, the junction contained 14 bases not matched to a gene. Looked up from germline, CDR1 is MNHEY and CDR2 is SVGEGT.